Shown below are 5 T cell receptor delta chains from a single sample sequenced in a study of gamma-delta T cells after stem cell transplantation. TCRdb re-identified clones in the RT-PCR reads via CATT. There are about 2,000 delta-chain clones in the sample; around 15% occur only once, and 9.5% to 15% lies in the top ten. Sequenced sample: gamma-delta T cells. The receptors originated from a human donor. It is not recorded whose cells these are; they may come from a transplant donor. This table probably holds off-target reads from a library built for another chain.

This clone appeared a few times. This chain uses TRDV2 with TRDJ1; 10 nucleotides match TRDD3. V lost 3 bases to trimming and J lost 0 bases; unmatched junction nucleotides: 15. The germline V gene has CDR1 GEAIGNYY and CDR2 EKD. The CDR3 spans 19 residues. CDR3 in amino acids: CACDAIRGGDTRYTDKLIF. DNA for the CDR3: TGTGCCTGTGACGCGATACGAGGGGGGGATACGCGATACACCGATAAACTCATCTTT.

The CDR3 nucleotides read TGTGCCTGTGACTCGGTAGGGGATCCCGATAAACTCATCTTT. Translation: CACDSVGDPDKLIF. V and J are TRDV2 and TRDJ1, with D maybe TRDD3 (6 bases). This CDR3 has 14 residues. The germline V and J ends were trimmed by 3 bases and 3 bases, with 13 bases remaining between them. CDR1 and CDR2 (germline): GEAIGNYY, EKD.

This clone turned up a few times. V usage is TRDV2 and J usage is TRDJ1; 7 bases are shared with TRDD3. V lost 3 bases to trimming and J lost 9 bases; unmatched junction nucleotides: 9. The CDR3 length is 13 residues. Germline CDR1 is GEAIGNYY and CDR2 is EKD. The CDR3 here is CACDPLTGVQLIF. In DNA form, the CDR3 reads TGTGCCTGTGACCCTCTTACTGGGGTTCAACTCATCTTT.

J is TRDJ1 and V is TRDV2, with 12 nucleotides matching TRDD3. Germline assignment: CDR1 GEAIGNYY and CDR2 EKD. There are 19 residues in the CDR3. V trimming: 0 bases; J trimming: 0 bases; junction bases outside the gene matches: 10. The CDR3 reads CACDTEAGGYARDTDKLIF. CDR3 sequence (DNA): TGTGCCTGTGACACCGAGGCTGGGGGATACGCGAGGGACACCGATAAACTCATCTTT.

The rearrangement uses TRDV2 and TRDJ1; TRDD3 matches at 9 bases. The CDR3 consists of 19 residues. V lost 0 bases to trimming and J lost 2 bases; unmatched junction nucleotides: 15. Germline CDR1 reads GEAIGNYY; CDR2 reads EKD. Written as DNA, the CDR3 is TGTGCCTGTGACACCGTGAAGGGGATACGCGAGGCGGAAACCGATAAACTCATCTTT. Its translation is CACDTVKGIREAETDKLIF.